Following are 23 T cell receptor beta chains from one sample sequenced in a study of blood T cell repertoires in COVID-19. Some clones are missing from TCRdb's copy, which holds only in-frame ones; the method was immunoSEQ multiplex PCR. The data show tens of thousands of clones, 60% to 80% seen once. The sequenced sample was peripheral blood. These receptors originate from a human donor in a cohort sampled during active COVID-19.

The chain links TRBV4-1 to TRBJ2-4; 10 bases agree with TRBD2. V lost 0 bases to trimming and J lost 3 bases; unmatched junction nucleotides: 5. This CDR3 region has 17 residues. Germline CDR1 and CDR2: MGHRA and YSYEKL. In DNA, the CDR3 is TGCGCCAGCAGCCAAGAAAGGCTAGCGGGGGTCAAAAACATTCAGTACTTC. Its translation: CASSQERLAGVKNIQYF.

The chain employs TRBV5-1 and TRBJ1-1; 7 positions agree with TRBD1. The CDR3 runs 15 residues. CDR1 and CDR2 (germline): SGHRS, YFSETQ. V gave up 4 bases and J gave up 4 bases; unmatched junction bases: 10. The CDR3 is CASSLIINRGTEAFF. The DNA for the CDR3 is TGCGCCAGCAGCCTCATTATTAACAGGGGCACTGAAGCTTTCTTT.

This sequence joins TRBV5-4 and TRBJ1-1; 7 positions match TRBD1. Germline CDR1 is SGHNT and CDR2 is YYREEE (reference sequence). V was clipped by 4 bases and J by 5 bases; unmatched bases: 8. This CDR3 has 14 amino acids. CDR3 sequence (DNA): TGTGCCAGCAGCGTACCGACAGGGAGTACTGAAGCTTTCTTT. Protein: CASSVPTGSTEAFF.

The chain couples TRBV7-2 to TRBJ2-1; D is possibly TRBD2 (7 bases). The CDR3 covers 15 residues. V was trimmed by 5 bases and J by 8 bases, leaving 19 bases between them. Germline loops: CDR1 SGHTA, CDR2 FQGNSA. CDR3 region: CASSRRGGGVDEQFF. The CDR3 DNA reads TGTGCCAGCAGCCGGAGGGGGGGCGGTGTCGATGAGCAGTTCTTC.

CDR3 bases: TGTGCCAGCAGCTCGGGACAGGGTCTAGGTGAAAAACTGTTTTTT. Amino acid sequence: CASSSGQGLGEKLFF. The V call is TRBV5-5, the J call TRBJ1-4; 9 nucleotides agree with TRBD1. The CDR3 extends over 15 amino acids. CDR1 and CDR2 from the germline V gene are SGHKS and YYEKEE (reference sequence). With 3 bases clipped from V and 7 bases from J, the junction kept 7 bases outside the gene matches.

The V gene is TRBV5-1, the J gene TRBJ2-5, with 11 positions matching TRBD2. Trimming removed 2 bases from V and 5 bases from J; junction bases left unmatched: 5. This CDR3 has 15 amino acids. Germline CDR1 is SGHRS and CDR2 is YFSETQ. The CDR3 DNA reads TGCGCCAGCAGCTTTAGCGGGGGGGCCGTGGAGACCCAGTACTTC. This encodes CASSFSGGAVETQYF.

For the CDR3, the DNA is TGTGCCTGGAGTGTACAGTCTGGAAACACCATATATTTT. It codes for CAWSVQSGNTIYF. This chain uses TRBV30 with TRBJ1-3; D ambiguous. The length of the CDR3 is 13 residues. Germline V lookup: CDR1 GTSNPN, CDR2 SVGIG (reference sequence). Trimming pared 0 bases from V and 1 base from J, leaving 4 bases between.

This sequence joins TRBV9 and TRBJ1-3, with 9 positions matching TRBD1. Trimming took 3 bases from V and 2 from J; bases not matched to a gene: 6. The CDR3 is 16 amino acids. Germline assignment: CDR1 SGDLS and CDR2 YYNGEE. The CDR3 DNA is TGTGCCAGCAGCGCGCAACAGGGGGCGACTGGAAACACCATATATTTT. This codes for CASSAQQGATGNTIYF.

The gene calls are TRBV7-6 and TRBJ1-4, with D possibly being TRBD1 (6 bases). This CDR3 contains 14 residues. V shed 5 bases and J shed 7 bases, with 14 bases lying between them. Germline loops: CDR1 SGHVS, CDR2 FNYEAQ. The CDR3 protein is CASSQGGDGEKLFF. In nucleotides, the CDR3 is TGTGCCAGCAGCCAAGGGGGTGATGGTGAAAAACTGTTTTTT.

This chain connects TRBV9 to TRBJ2-2, with TRBD2 matching over 14 bases. The V gene's germline CDR1 is SGDLS and CDR2 YYNGEE. CDR3 length equals 18 residues. V shed 2 bases and J 3 bases; nucleotides not matched to a gene: 6. CDR3 sequence: CASSVRGLAGDDTGELFF. CDR3 nucleotides: TGTGCCAGCAGCGTTAGGGGACTAGCGGGAGACGACACCGGGGAGCTGTTTTTT.

CDR3 amino acids: CASSTGGLAGGWDTQYF. CDR3 DNA: TGCGCCAGCAGCACGGGTGGACTAGCGGGGGGCTGGGATACGCAGTATTTT. V and J are TRBV5-1 and TRBJ2-3, with 14 nucleotides matching TRBD2. V gave up 4 bases and J gave up 6 bases; unmatched junction bases: 10. The germline V gene has CDR1 SGHRS and CDR2 YFSETQ. The CDR3 consists of 17 residues.

The chain has TRBV18 and TRBJ1-1; 7 bases match TRBD1. The trim removed 3 bases at V and 2 bases at J, leaving 12 bases unmatched. CDR1 and CDR2 (germline): KGHSH, LQKENI. The CDR3 is 17 amino acids. The CDR3 loop reads CASSPRGGEWGNTEAFF. The DNA for the CDR3 is TGTGCCAGCTCACCTAGAGGGGGCGAATGGGGCAACACTGAAGCTTTCTTT.

This sequence joins TRBV6-5 and TRBJ1-2, with 9 bases that match TRBD1. Germline V gives CDR1 MNHEY, CDR2 SVGAGI. Trimming cost V 2 bases and J 8 bases; bases outside gene matches: 9. This CDR3 comprises 15 residues. The CDR3 region is CASSYAKDRGEGYTF. CDR3 nucleotides: TGTGCCAGCAGTTACGCTAAGGACAGGGGAGAAGGCTACACCTTC.

The rearrangement links TRBV7-3 to TRBJ2-1, with 8 bases aligning to TRBD2. There are 15 residues in the CDR3. Trimming removed 4 bases from V and 2 bases from J; junction bases left unmatched: 4. The germline V gene encodes CDR1 SGHTA and CDR2 FQGTGA. The chain's CDR3 is CASSSTSGTYNEQFF. Written as DNA, the CDR3 is TGTGCCAGCAGCTCAACTAGCGGTACCTACAATGAGCAGTTCTTC.

This chain links TRBV5-1 with TRBJ2-4, with TRBD1 identical over 7 bases. In germline, CDR1 is SGHRS, CDR2 YFSETQ. The CDR3 contains 14 residues. V was pared by 4 bases and J by 9 bases, with 10 bases of the junction left unmatched. This CDR3 is CASSPVGGEGIQYF. CDR3 in DNA: TGCGCCAGCAGCCCTGTAGGGGGCGAAGGCATTCAGTACTTC.

The chain has TRBV2 and TRBJ2-5, with 12 positions matching TRBD1. The CDR3 contains 15 residues. The V segment lost 4 bases and the J segment 5 bases; nucleotides outside the gene matches: 5. Germline assignment: CDR1 SNHLY and CDR2 FYNNEI. CDR3 DNA: TGTGCCAGCAGTGGGGACAGGGGGCGCTGGGAGACCCAGTACTTC. It specifies CASSGDRGRWETQYF.

The DNA of the CDR3 is TGTGCCAGCAGCCTATACAATGAGCAGTTCTTC. Its translation: CASSLYNEQFF. This chain links TRBV12-3 or TRBV12-4 with TRBJ2-1; no definite D call. The CDR3 has 11 amino acids. With 6 bases removed from V and 4 bases from J, the gap between germline ends came to 4 bases.

The chain combines TRBV27 with TRBJ2-5; D is unclear. Germline V lookup: CDR1 MNHEY, CDR2 SMNVEV (reference sequence). V lost 2 bases to trimming and J lost 2 bases, with 3 bases between them. This CDR3 is 12 amino acids long. The CDR3 region is CASSLPQETQYF. The CDR3 bases are TGTGCCAGCAGTTTACCACAAGAGACCCAGTACTTC.

The V gene is TRBV30, the J gene TRBJ1-2, with 9 nucleotides matching TRBD1. This CDR3 spans 14 amino acids. Unmatched junction bases numbered 6, after V lost 2 bases and J lost 5 bases. Germline V CDR1 and CDR2: GTSNPN, SVGIG (reference sequence). The CDR3 here is CAWSPGQGTYGYTF. For the CDR3, the DNA is TGTGCCTGGAGTCCCGGACAGGGGACTTATGGCTACACCTTC.

The chain employs TRBV9 and TRBJ2-1, with a possible D match to TRBD1 (6 bases). V was trimmed by 3 bases and J by 5 bases, leaving 15 bases between them. The V gene's germline CDR1 is SGDLS and CDR2 YYNGEE. This CDR3 is 15 amino acids long. The CDR3 coding sequence is TGTGCCAGCAGCGGGTCAGGGGCAGGGAACAATGAGCAGTTCTTC. It yields the protein CASSGSGAGNNEQFF.

The V call is TRBV28, the J call TRBJ2-7, with a weak D call TRBD2 (7 bases). The CDR3 is 17 amino acids. Trimming shortened V by 3 bases and J by 0 bases, and 18 bases separated the two germline ends. Germline V gene data show CDR1 as MDHEN and CDR2 as SYDVKM. The CDR3 DNA reads TGTGCCAGCAGTTTGGGGGGGGCTAGCGGCGACTCCTACGAGCAGTACTTC. Protein product: CASSLGGASGDSYEQYF.

The genes are TRBV30 and TRBJ1-1; D remains unclear. The ends were cut back, 4 bases at V and 0 bases at J, with 12 bases in the middle. The germline gives CDR1 GTSNPN, CDR2 SVGIG (reference sequence). The CDR3 runs 14 residues. The CDR3 nucleotides read TGTGCCTGGATGATTCCGGGGTTGAACACTGAAGCTTTCTTT. It yields the protein CAWMIPGLNTEAFF.

The DNA for the CDR3 is TGTGCCAGCAGGGCTCTTAGGGGGAACTCAGATACGCAGTATTTT. This sequence encodes CASRALRGNSDTQYF. The chain couples TRBV6-1 to TRBJ2-3; weak D call: TRBD1 (6 bases). This CDR3 has 15 amino acids. Deletions cut 6 bases from V and 4 bases from J, with 17 bases between. From germline, CDR1 is MNHNS and CDR2 SASEGT.